These T cell receptor beta chains were read from a single sample in a study of naive and memory T cell subsets. TCRdb analysed the UMI-ligation and nested PCR reads with MiXCR anew, one entry per CDR3 protein. The sample holds roughly 150,000 distinct CDR3 sequences, approximately 22% seen once. The material sequenced was naive CD4+ T cells from blood. Receptors were obtained from a human donor in good health. CDR3s include the opening cysteine and the closing phenylalanine or tryptophan. D genes are given only for firm matches. The size field is filled for only some rows; it gives once, few, many or a size class.

D gene,J gene,clone size,V gene,CDR3 DNA,CDR3 protein
TRBD2,TRBJ2-3,few,TRBV11-2,TGTGCCAGCAGCTGGGGGCTAAGCGGGAGAGCAGATACGCAGTATTTT,CASSWGLSGRADTQYF
NA,TRBJ2-1,NA,TRBV20-1,TGCAGTGCCCCTAGGGAAGGGAGATTGATCGATGAGCAGTTCTTC,CSAPREGRLIDEQFF
NA,TRBJ1-2,NA,TRBV18,TGTGCCAGCTCACCACCGGGCAGTACCGGCTATGGCTACACCTTC,CASSPPGSTGYGYTF
TRBD2,TRBJ2-2,NA,TRBV5-1,TGCGCCAGCAACCCAGATTTACTAGCGGGAGCCGGTGGCACCGGGGAGCTGTTTTTT,CASNPDLLAGAGGTGELFF
TRBD2,TRBJ2-3,few,TRBV20-1,TGCAGTGCTATAAAAGCGGGAGGTTACACAGATACGCAGTATTTT,CSAIKAGGYTDTQYF
NA,TRBJ1-2,NA,TRBV9,TGTGCCAGCAGCGTAGCTACAGGAGCAGGAGACGACTATGGCTACACCTTC,CASSVATGAGDDYGYTF
NA,TRBJ1-4,few,TRBV6-6,TGTGCCAGCAGTTACCCGACAGGCCGTAATGAAAAACTGTTTTTT,CASSYPTGRNEKLFF
TRBD2,TRBJ2-1,NA,TRBV5-1,TGCGCCAGCAGCTCCCAGCGGGAGGGCCGCAATGTGCAGTTCTTC,CASSSQREGRNVQFF
NA,TRBJ2-5,once,TRBV6-2/TRBV6-3,TGTGCCAGCAGTTACGCAGGGGCGCGAGGAGAGACCCAGTACTTC,CASSYAGARGETQYF
TRBD2,TRBJ2-1,NA,TRBV3-1,TGTGCCAGCAGGCTAGCGGGAGGGACCTACAATGAGCAGTTCTTC,CASRLAGGTYNEQFF
TRBD1,TRBJ2-6,once,TRBV5-1,TGCGCCAGCAGGCCCGACAGGGGAGGTCTTTCTGGGGCCAACGTCCTGACTTTC,CASRPDRGGLSGANVLTF
NA,TRBJ1-2,few,TRBV20-1,TGCAGTGCTAGAGTCGGCCAAACCTATGGCTACACCTTC,CSARVGQTYGYTF
TRBD1,TRBJ2-7,many,TRBV7-2,TGTGCCAGCAGCTCTGACAGGGGCTACGAGCAGTACTTC,CASSSDRGYEQYF
NA,TRBJ2-5,NA,TRBV15,TGTGCCACCAGCGCCAGACAGGTTTTAGAGACCCAGTACTTC,CATSARQVLETQYF
NA,TRBJ1-2,NA,TRBV29-1,TGCAGCGTTTCCAGAACAGGGATTAACTATGGCTACACCTTC,CSVSRTGINYGYTF
TRBD1,TRBJ1-4,NA,TRBV5-1,TGCGCCAGCAGCTTGTCGACAGGGAGTGAAAAACTGTTTTTT,CASSLSTGSEKLFF
TRBD2,TRBJ2-2,few,TRBV28,TGTGCCAGCAGACTACTAGCGGGAATAAACACCGGGGAGCTGTTTTTT,CASRLLAGINTGELFF
NA,TRBJ2-3,NA,TRBV29-1,TGCAGCGTTGAAATCCGTGGGCGGATAGATACGCAGTATTTT,CSVEIRGRIDTQYF
NA,TRBJ1-5,NA,TRBV6-2/TRBV6-3,TGTGCCAGCAGTTCCCCCAACGGTTACAATCAGCCCCAGCATTTT,CASSSPNGYNQPQHF
TRBD1,TRBJ2-7,few,TRBV27,TGTGCCAGCAGTCCCTACAGGGGGCAGTTAGGTGAGCAGTACTTC,CASSPYRGQLGEQYF
TRBD1,TRBJ2-7,few,TRBV12-3/TRBV12-4,TGTGCCAGCAGTTTAGTTGGGACAGCAAGCGAGCAGTACTTC,CASSLVGTASEQYF
NA,TRBJ2-1,few,TRBV5-1,TGCGCCAGCAGCTTGGCAGAGCGCTACAATGAGCAGTTCTTC,CASSLAERYNEQFF
TRBD2,TRBJ2-7,NA,TRBV29-1,TGCAGCGTTGAGTCGGCTAGCGGGAGGGGAGGGCAGTACTTC,CSVESASGRGGQYF
NA,TRBJ2-1,NA,TRBV5-1,TGCGCCAGCAGCTTGGGGTGGACAGTTGATGAGCAGTTCTTC,CASSLGWTVDEQFF
NA,TRBJ1-1,NA,TRBV5-4,TGTGCCAGCAACAAACCCACGGGGGGCTCGTCTGAAGCTTTCTTT,CASNKPTGGSSEAFF
TRBD1,TRBJ2-3,NA,TRBV2,TGTGCCAGCAGTCGGGACAGGGGGCCTACAGATACGCAGTATTTT,CASSRDRGPTDTQYF
NA,TRBJ2-5,once,TRBV12-3/TRBV12-4,TGTGCCAGCAGTTTTCGTACAGGCCAAGAGACCCAGTACTTC,CASSFRTGQETQYF
NA,TRBJ2-1,NA,TRBV29-1,TGCAGCGTTGAGTGGGGGGTCAATGAGCAGTTCTTC,CSVEWGVNEQFF
NA,TRBJ2-1,few,TRBV30,TGTGCCTGGAGTGTACCGGGGAGCCACAATGAGCAGTTCTTC,CAWSVPGSHNEQFF
NA,TRBJ1-1,NA,TRBV19,TGTGCCAGTAGTGGGGGGCCCACTGAAGCTTTCTTT,CASSGGPTEAFF
NA,TRBJ1-1,few,TRBV29-1,TGCAGCGTCAGACAGTTGAACACTGAAGCTTTCTTT,CSVRQLNTEAFF
NA,TRBJ2-7,NA,TRBV7-9,TGTGCCAGCAGCTTATTGAAGTTCAACGAGCAGTACTTC,CASSLLKFNEQYF
NA,TRBJ2-6,few,TRBV12-5,TGTGCTAGTGGTTTGGGACTCTCTGGGGCCAACGTCCTGACTTTC,CASGLGLSGANVLTF
TRBD1,TRBJ2-7,NA,TRBV28,TGTGCCAGCAGCGTAACCGGGACAGTCTCCTACGAGCAGTACTTC,CASSVTGTVSYEQYF
NA,TRBJ2-3,NA,TRBV2,TGTGCCAGCCTGTCATTCGGGAGAAGTCCCACAGATACGCAGTATTTT,CASLSFGRSPTDTQYF
TRBD1,TRBJ2-7,NA,TRBV6-2/TRBV6-3,TGTGCCAGCAGTCGAGGGACAGGATACTACGAGCAGTACTTC,CASSRGTGYYEQYF
NA,TRBJ2-7,NA,TRBV29-1,TGCAGCGTTGCCCGGACCTTTCCGGACGAGCAGTACTTC,CSVARTFPDEQYF
NA,TRBJ2-7,NA,TRBV11-2,TGTGCCAGCAGCTTAGAACTCGGCACCTACGAGCAGTACTTC,CASSLELGTYEQYF
TRBD2,TRBJ2-1,NA,TRBV9,TGTGCCAGCAGCGCTAGCGGGCTACTCTACAATGAGCAGTTCTTC,CASSASGLLYNEQFF
TRBD1,TRBJ1-1,many,TRBV3-1,TGTGCCAGCAGCCAGGGAGGACAGGGTCGGAGCACTGAAGCTTTCTTT,CASSQGGQGRSTEAFF
TRBD2,TRBJ2-7,once,TRBV28,TGTGCCACCCTGCCGGGACTATACTACGAGCAGTACTTC,CATLPGLYYEQYF
TRBD2,TRBJ2-3,few,TRBV9,TGTGCCAGCAGCGTGGGGACTAGCGAGATCACAGATACGCAGTATTTT,CASSVGTSEITDTQYF
NA,TRBJ2-3,NA,TRBV9,TGTGCCAGCAGCCCCGACACCCAGCGCACAGATACGCAGTATTTT,CASSPDTQRTDTQYF
NA,TRBJ2-1,few,TRBV6-1,TGTGCCAGCAGTCCCCAGCTAGCGTTTGAGCAGTTCTTC,CASSPQLAFEQFF
NA,TRBJ2-7,many,TRBV11-2,TGTGCCAGCAGCTTAAAGGGGGGCGGGCCCTCCTACGAGCAGTACTTC,CASSLKGGGPSYEQYF
TRBD2,TRBJ2-1,NA,TRBV29-1,TGCAGCGTTGAAACACTAGCGGGAGGTTTTAGCTCCTACAATGAGCAGTTCTTC,CSVETLAGGFSSYNEQFF
NA,TRBJ2-7,NA,TRBV30,TGTGCCTGGAACCGTAAGGCCTTAAGGTACGAGCAGTACTTC,CAWNRKALRYEQYF
TRBD1,TRBJ2-7,few,TRBV18,TGTGCCAGCTCACCAGGGACAGGGGGATACGAGCAGTACTTC,CASSPGTGGYEQYF
NA,TRBJ1-5,few,TRBV20-1,TGCAGTGCTACCACGGGGGGGCGACAGCCCCAGCATTTT,CSATTGGRQPQHF
NA,TRBJ2-2,few,TRBV19,TGTGCCAGTAGCCCCTGGACAGCTTCATCGAACACCGGGGAGCTGTTTTTT,CASSPWTASSNTGELFF
NA,TRBJ1-5,once,TRBV20-1,TGCAGTGCTAGAGCTCGGGGGGAGGCAGGGTCTAAGCCCCAGCATTTT,CSARARGEAGSKPQHF
TRBD2,TRBJ2-1,NA,TRBV2,TGTGCCAGCAGTGAATGGAGCGGGACCATGAAATACAATGAGCAGTTCTTC,CASSEWSGTMKYNEQFF
NA,TRBJ1-2,few,TRBV6-6,TGTGCCAGCAGAGACAGGCCTCGGGGCTATGGCTACACCTTC,CASRDRPRGYGYTF
NA,TRBJ2-6,NA,TRBV6-2/TRBV6-3,TGTGCCAGCAGTTCCGAACGACAGGTACCCTCTGGGGCCAACGTCCTGACTTTC,CASSSERQVPSGANVLTF